A selection of T cell receptor beta chains follows, all from one sample in a study of PD-1 blockade in mismatch repair-deficient tumors. Profiling relied on immunoSEQ multiplex PCR, and the TCRdb table lists in-frame clones only, not all of them. In the table there are 45,000 to 55,000 clones, 81% of which are singletons. Sequenced here: peripheral blood, sampled roughly 21 weeks after starting pembrolizumab. These receptors were obtained from an adult with mismatch repair-deficient cancer. CDR3s include the opening cysteine and the closing phenylalanine or tryptophan. Fields, in order: D gene, V gene, clone size, J gene, CDR3 protein, CDR3 DNA. D genes are given only for firm matches. Not all rows give a size; the values are once, few, many and, for expanded clones, a class.

D: -
V: TRBV25-1
size: -
J: TRBJ1-5
CDR3: CASSESSHQPQHF
DNA: TGTGCCAGCAGTGAATCATCGCATCAGCCCCAGCATTTT

D: TRBD1
V: TRBV5-8
size: -
J: TRBJ1-1
CDR3: CASSWGQSNTEAFF
DNA: TGTGCCAGCAGCTGGGGACAGTCGAACACTGAAGCTTTCTTT

D: -
V: TRBV6-1
size: -
J: TRBJ1-2
CDR3: CASGEALAHYGYTF
DNA: TGTGCCAGCGGAGAGGCACTTGCCCACTATGGCTACACCTTC

D: TRBD2
V: TRBV15
size: -
J: TRBJ2-2
CDR3: CATSRDSASGYTGELFF
DNA: TGTGCCACCAGCAGAGATTCGGCTAGCGGCTACACCGGGGAGCTGTTTTTT

D: TRBD2
V: TRBV4-1
size: -
J: TRBJ2-1
CDR3: CASSQDRLAGGPWNEQFF
DNA: TGCGCCAGCAGCCAAGATCGACTAGCGGGAGGGCCGTGGAATGAGCAGTTCTTC

D: -
V: TRBV21-1
size: -
J: TRBJ2-1
CDR3: CASSLLAHNEQFF
DNA: TGTGCCAGCAGCCTACTAGCCCACAATGAGCAGTTCTTC

D: -
V: TRBV7-3
size: -
J: TRBJ2-2
CDR3: CASSPAAGLNTGELFF
DNA: TGTGCCAGCAGTCCGGCAGCCGGACTAAACACCGGGGAGCTGTTTTTT

D: -
V: TRBV6-5
size: -
J: TRBJ2-7
CDR3: CASSRRENYEQYF
DNA: TGTGCCAGCAGCCGACGGGAGAACTACGAGCAGTACTTC

D: TRBD1
V: TRBV2
size: -
J: TRBJ2-1
CDR3: CASSLQGTPTVVF
DNA: TGTGCCAGCAGTTTACAGGGGACCCCCACCGTTGTCTTC

D: TRBD2
V: TRBV13
size: -
J: TRBJ2-2
CDR3: CASSSRVAGDTGELFF
DNA: TGTGCCAGCAGCTCCCGGGTAGCGGGAGACACCGGGGAGCTGTTTTTT

D: TRBD2
V: TRBV12-5
size: -
J: TRBJ2-3
CDR3: CASGLGTRGASTDTQYF
DNA: TGTGCTAGTGGTTTGGGCACGCGGGGGGCTAGCACAGATACGCAGTATTTT

D: -
V: TRBV30
size: -
J: TRBJ2-1
CDR3: CAWKGGSYNEQFF
DNA: TGTGCCTGGAAAGGTGGCTCCTACAATGAGCAGTTCTTC

D: -
V: TRBV7-2
size: -
J: TRBJ1-4
CDR3: CASSLVWGGEKLFF
DNA: TGTGCCAGCAGCTTAGTATGGGGGGGAGAAAAACTGTTTTTT

D: -
V: TRBV2
size: -
J: TRBJ1-4
CDR3: CANGGQGNEKLFF
DNA: TGTGCCAACGGGGGGCAGGGGAATGAAAAACTGTTTTTT

D: TRBD2
V: TRBV5-5
size: -
J: TRBJ2-7
CDR3: CASSFSSGMAYEQYF
DNA: TGTGCCAGCAGCTTCTCTAGCGGGATGGCCTACGAGCAGTACTTC

D: -
V: TRBV7-2
size: -
J: TRBJ2-4
CDR3: CASTFPDGNIQYF
DNA: TGTGCCAGCACCTTTCCGGACGGGAACATTCAGTACTTC

D: -
V: TRBV5-4
size: -
J: TRBJ2-7
CDR3: CASSGGPGRVSYEQYF
DNA: TGTGCCAGCAGCGGAGGGCCTGGCAGGGTCTCCTACGAGCAGTACTTC

D: -
V: TRBV29-1
size: -
J: TRBJ1-5
CDR3: CSVEPRNQPQHF
DNA: TGCAGCGTTGAACCCCGGAATCAGCCCCAGCATTTT

D: TRBD2
V: TRBV7-9
size: -
J: TRBJ2-3
CDR3: CASGAGSTDTQYF
DNA: TGTGCCAGCGGAGCGGGGAGCACAGATACGCAGTATTTT

D: -
V: TRBV7-3
size: few
J: TRBJ2-6
CDR3: CASSLVHSRSGANVLTF
DNA: TGTGCCAGCAGCTTAGTCCACAGCCGCTCTGGGGCCAACGTCCTGACTTTC

D: TRBD1
V: TRBV5-4
size: once
J: TRBJ1-1
CDR3: CASSLRQGNTEAFF
DNA: TGTGCCAGCAGCTTGCGACAGGGGAACACTGAAGCTTTCTTT

D: -
V: TRBV6-1
size: -
J: TRBJ2-6
CDR3: CASSDGYSGANVLTF
DNA: TGTGCCAGCAGCGACGGGTACTCTGGGGCCAACGTCCTGACTTTC

D: -
V: TRBV23-1
size: -
J: TRBJ1-5
CDR3: CASSHGQPQHF
DNA: TGCGCCAGCAGTCACGGGCAGCCCCAGCATTTT

D: -
V: TRBV21-1
size: few
J: TRBJ1-5
CDR3: CAPARSAQPQHF
DNA: TGTGCCCCAGCAAGGTCGGCTCAGCCCCAGCATTTT

D: -
V: TRBV5-5
size: -
J: TRBJ1-2
CDR3: CASRGAIANYGYTF
DNA: TGTGCCAGCAGAGGAGCAATCGCTAACTATGGCTACACCTTC

D: -
V: TRBV5-4
size: -
J: TRBJ2-3
CDR3: CASSLRLLSTDTQYF
DNA: TGTGCCAGCAGCCTCCGACTGTTGAGCACAGATACGCAGTATTTT

D: -
V: TRBV9
size: -
J: TRBJ2-7
CDR3: CASSVGRVWDEQYF
DNA: TGTGCCAGCAGCGTAGGGAGGGTCTGGGACGAGCAGTACTTC

D: -
V: TRBV9
size: -
J: TRBJ2-3
CDR3: CASSAFRTDTQYF
DNA: TGTGCCAGCAGCGCCTTTCGCACAGATACGCAGTATTTT

D: TRBD2
V: TRBV6-4
size: -
J: TRBJ2-1
CDR3: CASTEGLAYNNEQFF
DNA: TGTGCCAGCACCGAGGGACTAGCGTATAACAATGAGCAGTTCTTC

D: -
V: TRBV5-1
size: -
J: TRBJ2-5
CDR3: CASSFRGQVETQYF
DNA: TGCGCCAGCAGCTTTCGGGGGCAGGTGGAGACCCAGTACTTC

D: -
V: TRBV27
size: -
J: TRBJ2-1
CDR3: CASSFSLVVREQFF
DNA: TGTGCCAGCAGTTTCTCCCTCGTAGTGCGCGAGCAGTTCTTC

D: TRBD1
V: TRBV5-1
size: -
J: TRBJ2-5
CDR3: CASSPGPGQNQETQYF
DNA: TGCGCCAGCAGCCCAGGACCGGGACAGAACCAAGAGACCCAGTACTTC

D: -
V: TRBV6-4
size: -
J: TRBJ2-7
CDR3: CASRDSYEQYF
DNA: TGTGCCAGCAGGGACAGCTACGAGCAGTACTTC

D: -
V: TRBV6-5
size: -
J: TRBJ1-1
CDR3: CASSPTRGRNIF
DNA: TGTGCCAGCAGTCCAACACGGGGGCGGAATATCTTT

D: -
V: TRBV11-1
size: -
J: TRBJ2-1
CDR3: CASSFEAREQFF
DNA: TGTGCCAGCAGCTTTGAGGCCCGGGAGCAGTTCTTC

D: -
V: TRBV5-1
size: -
J: TRBJ2-3
CDR3: CASSLRADTQYF
DNA: TGCGCCAGCAGTCTCCGGGCTGATACGCAGTATTTT

D: TRBD1
V: TRBV19
size: -
J: TRBJ2-2
CDR3: CASSIPTGRNTGELFF
DNA: TGTGCCAGTAGTATCCCGACAGGGAGGAACACCGGGGAGCTGTTTTTT

D: -
V: TRBV7-2
size: -
J: TRBJ2-2
CDR3: CASTPTTVNTGELFF
DNA: TGTGCCAGCACCCCCACGACAGTGAACACCGGGGAGCTGTTTTTT

D: -
V: TRBV7-3
size: -
J: TRBJ2-2
CDR3: CASSLAVGELFF
DNA: TGTGCCAGCAGCTTAGCGGTCGGGGAGCTGTTTTTT

D: TRBD2
V: TRBV5-1
size: -
J: TRBJ2-1
CDR3: CASSRTSGDSYNEQFF
DNA: TGCGCCAGCAGCCGGACTAGCGGGGATTCCTACAATGAGCAGTTCTTC

D: TRBD2
V: TRBV2
size: -
J: TRBJ2-1
CDR3: CASSEGLAGVNEQFF
DNA: TGTGCCAGCAGTGAAGGCCTAGCGGGAGTCAATGAGCAGTTCTTC

D: -
V: TRBV5-1
size: -
J: TRBJ1-1
CDR3: CASSPKGDTEAFF
DNA: TGCGCCAGCAGCCCTAAGGGGGACACTGAAGCTTTCTTT

D: TRBD1
V: TRBV7-9
size: few
J: TRBJ1-1
CDR3: CASSLEQGAAFF
DNA: TGTGCCAGCAGCTTAGAACAGGGGGCAGCTTTCTTT

D: -
V: TRBV5-4
size: -
J: TRBJ2-7
CDR3: CASSLNNRDSYEQYF
DNA: TGTGCCAGCAGCTTAAACAACAGGGACTCCTACGAGCAGTACTTC

D: TRBD1
V: TRBV29-1
size: -
J: TRBJ1-1
CDR3: CSVTDRGVTEAFF
DNA: TGCAGCGTGACGGACAGGGGTGTCACTGAAGCTTTCTTT

D: TRBD1
V: TRBV10-3
size: -
J: TRBJ2-7
CDR3: CAIRGDRGRTYEQYF
DNA: TGTGCCATCAGAGGGGACAGGGGGAGGACCTACGAGCAGTACTTC

D: TRBD2
V: TRBV7-9
size: -
J: TRBJ2-5
CDR3: CASSLILAGPQGETQYF
DNA: TGTGCCAGCAGCCTCATTCTAGCGGGCCCTCAGGGGGAGACCCAGTACTTC

D: -
V: TRBV7-7
size: few
J: TRBJ1-2
CDR3: CASSFKDDYGYTF
DNA: TGTGCTAGCAGCTTTAAGGATGACTATGGCTACACCTTC

D: TRBD2
V: TRBV7-2
size: -
J: TRBJ2-3
CDR3: CASSFSGRAPDTQYF
DNA: TGTGCCAGCAGTTTTAGCGGGAGGGCCCCAGATACGCAGTATTTT

D: -
V: TRBV6-5
size: -
J: TRBJ1-1
CDR3: CASSSRRDEAFF
DNA: TGTGCCAGCAGTTCTCGCAGGGATGAGGCTTTCTTT

D: -
V: TRBV19
size: -
J: TRBJ1-4
CDR3: CASSIGGALNEKLFF
DNA: TGTGCCAGTAGTATTGGCGGAGCCCTTAATGAAAAACTGTTTTTT

D: -
V: TRBV27
size: -
J: TRBJ1-4
CDR3: CASCSIEGLKLFF
DNA: TGTGCCAGCTGCAGTATCGAGGGTCTAAAACTGTTTTTT

D: -
V: TRBV10-1
size: -
J: TRBJ2-1
CDR3: CASSPSLQVNEQFF
DNA: TGCGCCAGCAGCCCTAGTCTCCAGGTCAATGAGCAGTTCTTC

D: -
V: TRBV29-1
size: -
J: TRBJ1-2
CDR3: CSVVVGTNYGYTF
DNA: TGCAGCGTTGTTGTGGGCACTAACTATGGCTACACCTTC

D: -
V: TRBV7-2
size: -
J: TRBJ1-5
CDR3: CASSSSPQQPQHF
DNA: TGTGCCAGCAGCTCCTCACCGCAGCAGCCCCAGCATTTT